The 17 T cell receptor beta chains given below trace back to one sample, sequenced in a study of blood T cells in healthy people across ages. Alongside a J-beta primer mix, a sample-barcoded 5' primer served in a second PCR lasting roughly 7 to 11 cycles. TCRdb re-called the 5' RACE reads with MiXCR, one entry per CDR3 protein. The repertoire holds over 750,000 distinct CDR3 sequences, around a quarter seen once, with under 9.5% in the top ten. The same data also went into a second study, on T cells of mothers and their children.

The material sequenced was blood. These receptors originate from a boy between 10 and 17 years old in good health.

A note on this clonotype: One junction end disagrees with the germline gene, perhaps due to a read error. The chain combines TRBV27 with TRBJ2-1; possible D gene TRBD1, 6 bases. CDR1 MNHEY and CDR2 SMNVEV come from the germline V gene (reference sequence). The CDR3 has 17 amino acids. CDR3 protein: CASSPPRIPGHGHEQSF. The DNA of the CDR3 is TGTGCCAGCAGTCCCCCGAGAATACCGGGACATGGGCATGAGCAGTCCTTC.

The rearrangement uses TRBV6-2 or TRBV6-3 and TRBJ1-1, with 9 nucleotides matching TRBD1. In germline, CDR1 is MNHEY, CDR2 SVGEGT. The CDR3 contains 14 residues. The J segment lost 0 bases and the V segment lost 8 bases, leaving 4 bases of the junction unmatched. CDR3 sequence reads: CASGTGLMNTEAFF. CDR3 in DNA: TGTGCCAGCGGGACAGGGCTAATGAACACTGAAGCTTTCTTT.

This clonotype was found once. The genes are TRBV5-1 and TRBJ2-7; D is unclear. This CDR3 has 14 amino acids. The ends were cut back, 4 bases at V and 0 bases at J, with 11 bases in the middle. From germline, CDR1 is SGHRS and CDR2 YFSETQ. CDR3 nucleotides: TGCGCCAGCAGCACCGAGATCAGCTCCTACGAGCAGTACTTC. Protein sequence: CASSTEISSYEQYF.

The chain is built from TRBV5-1 and TRBJ2-7; D is unclear. The CDR3 runs 13 residues. Germline CDR1 and CDR2: SGHRS and YFSETQ. Deletions cut 1 base from V and 3 bases from J, with 8 bases between. In nucleotides, the CDR3 is TGCGCCAGCAGCTTGCCGGAAAACTACGAGCAGTACTTC. This gives the protein CASSLPENYEQYF.

The rearrangement uses TRBV6-2 or TRBV6-3 and TRBJ2-5; weak D call: TRBD2 (6 bases). The last part of the DNA fits TRBJ2-7 better; the J call may be wrong. The CDR3 is 16 amino acids. Germline loops: CDR1 MNHEY, CDR2 SVGEGT. The CDR3 DNA is TGTGCCAGCAGCCGCCCACTAGCTGAGGCGACCTACGAGCAGTACTTC. Translated, it gives CASSRPLAEATYEQYF.

V and J are TRBV4-3 and TRBJ2-1; the D is unclear. Trimming took 3 bases from V and 9 from J, leaving 12 bases between them. The CDR3 totals 13 residues. CDR1 and CDR2 from the germline V gene are LGHNA and YSLEER. The CDR3 is CASSQARWGEQFF. The DNA of the CDR3 is TGCGCCAGCAGCCAGGCCCGGTGGGGTGAGCAGTTCTTC.

About this clonotype itself: Sequence at one end of the junction differs from germline and may be a read error. The chain recombines TRBV7-7 with TRBJ2-5, with D possibly called TRBD1 or TRBD2 (5 bases each). With the DNA end fitting TRBJ2-7 better, the J assignment may be wrong. Per germline, CDR1 SSHAT and CDR2 FNYEAQ (reference sequence). The CDR3 length is 14 residues. The CDR3 region is CASTRRQGAYEQYF. For the CDR3, the DNA is TGTGCTAGCACCCGTAGGCAGGGAGCCTACGAGCAGTACTTC.

This chain connects TRBV5-1 to TRBJ2-7; 7 bases match TRBD1. Germline lookup yields CDR1 SGHRS and CDR2 YFSETQ. V was clipped by 0 bases and J by 3 bases; unmatched bases: 3. The CDR3 spans 14 residues. The CDR3 sequence is CASSLGQGHYEQYF. The CDR3, as DNA: TGCGCCAGCAGCTTGGGACAGGGACACTACGAGCAGTACTTC.

This rearrangement joins TRBV7-9 to TRBJ1-2, with a weak D call TRBD1 (6 bases). CDR1 is SEHNR and CDR2 is FQNEAQ in the germline V gene (reference sequence). V shed 4 bases and J shed 3 bases, with 12 bases lying between them. The CDR3 runs to 14 residues. CDR3 DNA: TGTGCCAGCAGCTGGCGGGCAGGGGACTATGGCTACACCTTC. This gives the protein CASSWRAGDYGYTF.

This clonotype occurred many times. This chain joins TRBV5-1 and TRBJ2-5; 7 bases match TRBD2. V dropped 4 bases and J dropped 1; count of bases not matched to a gene: 4. Germline V gives CDR1 SGHRS, CDR2 YFSETQ. The CDR3 runs 14 residues. CDR3 nucleotide sequence: TGCGCCAGCAGCCCTAGCGGACCCCAAGAGACCCAGTACTTC. It yields the protein CASSPSGPQETQYF.

The rearrangement joins TRBV6-5 to TRBJ2-5, with 8 bases matching TRBD2. The CDR3 totals 15 residues. Germline trimming cut 0 bases from V and 5 bases from J; bases unmatched to any gene: 5. The germline V gene encodes CDR1 MNHEY and CDR2 SVGAGI. The CDR3 coding sequence is TGTGCCAGCAGTTACTCCGCGGGGGGCGGGGAGACCCAGTACTTC. Its protein is CASSYSAGGGETQYF.

This clonotype was counted only a few times. The V gene is TRBV13, the J gene TRBJ2-5, with 14 bases matching TRBD2. CDR1 and CDR2 (germline): PRHDT, FYEKMQ (reference sequence). The V segment lost 3 bases and the J segment 9 bases; nucleotides outside the gene matches: 6. CDR3 length: 15 amino acids. The CDR3 is CASSFGLAGGPAQYF. In nucleotides, the CDR3 is TGTGCCAGCAGCTTCGGACTAGCGGGAGGCCCGGCCCAGTACTTC.

A few counts support this clonotype. This chain joins TRBV7-2 and TRBJ2-6, with D perhaps matching TRBD2 (6 bases). The germline V gene encodes CDR1 SGHTA and CDR2 FQGNSA. The CDR3 has 17 amino acids. Trimming took off 2 bases at V and 0 bases at J, with 11 bases between the two ends. CDR3 sequence: CASSLSGGGSGANVLTF. In DNA form, the CDR3 reads TGTGCCAGCAGCTTATCCGGGGGAGGCTCTGGGGCCAACGTCCTGACTTTC.

This clonotype was detected only a few times. The chain links TRBV27 to TRBJ2-1; 9 bases match TRBD1. CDR3 length: 15 amino acids. V was clipped by 2 bases and J by 8 bases; unmatched bases: 7. Germline V CDR1 and CDR2: MNHEY, SMNVEV (reference sequence). For the CDR3, the DNA is TGTGCCAGCAGTTTACCGGGACAGGGCGCATATGAGCAGTTCTTC. It is translated as CASSLPGQGAYEQFF.

This clonotype was seen a handful of times. The V and J genes are TRBV6-2 or TRBV6-3 and TRBJ2-7; unclear D gene. Deletions cut 5 bases from V and 3 bases from J, with 11 bases between. CDR1 is MNHEY and CDR2 is SVGEGT in the germline V gene. This CDR3 region has 13 residues. The DNA for the CDR3 is TGTGCCAGCAGTAGAGATACGGGCTACGAGCAGTACTTC. This codes for CASSRDTGYEQYF.

This clonotype was detected a few times. The rearrangement uses TRBV2 and TRBJ1-2; the match to TRBD1 covers 10 bases. The germline V gene encodes CDR1 SNHLY and CDR2 FYNNEI. With 6 bases clipped from V and 0 bases from J, the junction kept 16 bases outside the gene matches. The CDR3 runs 19 residues. The CDR3 loop is CASRTIRGQGTRTNYGYTF. The CDR3 DNA follows: TGTGCCAGCAGAACCATTAGGGGACAGGGGACCAGAACTAACTATGGCTACACCTTC.

In DNA form, the CDR3 reads TGCGCCAGCAGCCAAGATCGGGGAACAGGGGTCCTTGTGACCCAGTACTTC. This gives the protein CASSQDRGTGVLVTQYF. The rearrangement uses TRBV4-1 and TRBJ2-5; 7 bases fit TRBD1. Germline V gives CDR1 MGHRA, CDR2 YSYEKL. V shed 0 bases and J 7 bases; nucleotides not matched to a gene: 14. The CDR3 spans 17 residues.